This T cell receptor (beta chain) was retrieved from a study of T cell repertoires in cytomegalovirus infection. This clonotype has more than one count but fewer than ten. Its target is not known. The CDR3 loop spans 14 amino acids. From germline, CDR1 is LNHDA and CDR2 SQIVND (reference sequence). V was pared by 8 bases and J by 7 bases, with 17 bases between. Via MiXCR, TCRdb re-called the reads, giving one row per CDR3 protein. This sample has hundreds of thousands of distinct CDR3 sequences, with 25% to 35% found just once. Material: cultured PBMCs, obtained from culture after CMV antigen stimulation. The chain joins TRBV19 to TRBJ1-4, with a weak D call TRBD1 (6 bases). This sequence originates from a human donor in good health (CMV status not recorded). Some clones in this sample may be carry-over from other donors' samples. The CDR3 spells CASCPTGAGEKLFF. In DNA form, the CDR3 reads TGTGCCAGTTGCCCAACGGGGGCCGGTGAAAAACTGTTTTTT.